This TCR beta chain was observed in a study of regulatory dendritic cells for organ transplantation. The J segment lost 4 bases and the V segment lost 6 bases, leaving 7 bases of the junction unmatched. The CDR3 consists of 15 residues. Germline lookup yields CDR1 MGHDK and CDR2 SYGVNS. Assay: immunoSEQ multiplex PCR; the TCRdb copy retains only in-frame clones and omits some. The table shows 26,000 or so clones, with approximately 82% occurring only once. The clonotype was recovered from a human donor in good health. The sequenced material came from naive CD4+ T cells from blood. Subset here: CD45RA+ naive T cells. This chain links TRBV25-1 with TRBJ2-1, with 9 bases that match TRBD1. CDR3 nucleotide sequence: TGTGCCAGCAGCCCGACACAGGGGGCATACAATGAGCAGTTCTTC. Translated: CASSPTQGAYNEQFF.